This T cell receptor beta chain was recovered during a study of T cells in Graves' hyperthyroidism and ophthalmopathy. General study results and limits: It was a median about 6.5 months before onset that the model predicted ophthalmopathy. Blood samples included most of the expanded thyroid clonotypes exceeding 0.001.

Trimming took 1 base from V and 8 from J; bases not matched to a gene: 6. The CDR3 spans 15 residues. This clonotype was detected ten times or more. What it binds is unknown. Those with hyperthyroidism were 18 to 65 years old, newly diagnosed, and ill for under 2 months. Each 10 ml fresh peripheral blood draw supplied the PBMCs. The source material, RNA transcripts, was used to amplify TCR beta CDR3 regions. The HTBI primer set drove a first-round RT-PCR of the TCR CDR3. TCRdb redid the calling of the multiplex PCR reads with MiXCR, one entry per CDR3 protein. The data hold over 550,000 distinct CDR3 sequences, with over 15% observed a single time.

V usage is TRBV12-3 or TRBV12-4 and J usage is TRBJ2-1; 9 nucleotides agree with TRBD1. The specimen was blood. The sequence was collected from a woman between 18 and 29 years old with Graves' hyperthyroidism. The CDR3 spells CASSLEGTGFDEQFF. The CDR3 nucleotides are TGTGCCAGCAGTTTAGAAGGGACAGGGTTTGATGAGCAGTTCTTC.